One sample yielded the 11 T cell receptor beta chains listed below, sequenced in a study of T-cell memory formation after mild COVID-19 (dated by TCRdb to the early 2020s). The library was prepared using 5' RACE. The sequencing machine was an Illumina NovaSeq 6000. TCRdb applied fastp at Q25 and MiXCR to the public reads, then kept only in-frame beta chains. All rows with the same CDR3 protein become a single entry with the most common DNA and genes. The sample table records under 650,000 distinct CDR3 sequences; more than 15% of these occur just once. 9.5% to 15% of the sample is in the top ten clones. Source material: PBMCs or a T cell subset sorted from them (not recorded which). The receptors were gathered from an adult woman who had mild COVID-19 (a few samples of this study predate the infection). The sample titles of this study are shuffled in the database, so cell type and time point are left out; the donor was told from shared clones.

This clonotype was counted a few times. This chain uses TRBV14 with TRBJ1-2, with a tentative D call TRBD1 (5 bases). Per germline, CDR1 SGHDN and CDR2 FVKESK. V lost 0 bases, J lost 8 bases, and 16 bases lay in between. CDR3 length: 15 amino acids. The CDR3 nucleotides are TGTGCCAGCAGCCAAGATGGGGCCCCGGTCCAGGGCTACACCTTC. The encoded protein is CASSQDGAPVQGYTF.

The CDR3 sequence: CSARRQVINNSPLHF. CDR3 bases: TGCAGTGCTAGACGACAGGTGATTAATAATTCACCCCTCCACTTT. This chain links TRBV20-1 with TRBJ1-6; D perhaps matches TRBD1 (6 bases). Germline V gene data show CDR1 as DFQATT and CDR2 as SNEGSKA (reference sequence). V lost 2 bases to trimming and J lost 5 bases, with 13 bases between them. The CDR3 sequence is 15 residues long.

This clonotype was seen ten or more times. The chain links TRBV4-1 to TRBJ2-3; 9 bases line up with TRBD1. The J segment lost 1 base and the V segment lost 6 bases, leaving 23 bases of the junction unmatched. The germline gives CDR1 MGHRA, CDR2 YSYEKL. The length of the CDR3 is 21 residues. CDR3 in amino acids: CASSSSRQGDLGRVGTDTQYF. The CDR3 nucleotides are TGCGCCAGCAGTTCAAGTCGACAGGGGGACTTAGGGAGAGTCGGCACAGATACGCAGTATTTT.

The rearrangement uses TRBV9 and TRBJ1-1; D might be TRBD1 (6 bases). Germline CDR1 SGDLS, CDR2 YYNGEE. Between the trimmed V and J ends, which lost 4 bases and 1 base, there was a span of 14 bases. The CDR3 extends over 15 amino acids. For the CDR3, the DNA is TGTGCCAGCAGCCCTCAGGGACACCAGAACACTGAAGCTTTCTTT. This translates into CASSPQGHQNTEAFF.

This clonotype was recorded a few times. The chain combines TRBV7-3 with TRBJ2-1, with TRBD1 as a possible D gene (5 bases). With 0 bases removed from V and 10 bases from J, the gap between germline ends came to 22 bases. This CDR3 is built from 17 residues. The V gene's germline CDR1 is SGHTA and CDR2 FQGTGA. The CDR3 reads CASSLTPTAVYLGEQFF. The CDR3 region has the DNA TGTGCCAGCAGCTTAACGCCGACAGCAGTCTACTTGGGGGAGCAGTTCTTC.

The chain is built from TRBV5-1 and TRBJ2-5, with 14 bases lining up with TRBD2. CDR1 and CDR2 from the germline V gene are SGHRS and YFSETQ. The length of the CDR3 is 17 residues. After removal of 5 bases from V and 5 bases from J, the junction contained 11 bases not matched to a gene. As DNA, the CDR3 is TGCGCCAGCAGTCCCTATGGACTAGCGGGAGGACAGGAGACCCAGTACTTC. Amino acid sequence: CASSPYGLAGGQETQYF.

In its sample, this clonotype was seen a few times. The J gene is TRBJ1-2, the V gene TRBV13; tentatively, D is TRBD1 (6 bases). The CDR3 runs to 15 residues. V was cut by 3 bases and J by 3 bases, with 14 bases left in between. The germline V gene encodes CDR1 PRHDT and CDR2 FYEKMQ (reference sequence). In nucleotides, the CDR3 is TGTGCCAGCAGCTTGCCAGGGGCCGGGGACTATGGCTACACCTTC. This gives the protein CASSLPGAGDYGYTF.

The chain uses TRBV29-1 and TRBJ2-7; TRBD1 matches at 7 bases. This CDR3 has 13 residues. Germline CDR1 SQVTM, CDR2 ANQGSEA. V lost 7 bases, J lost 2 bases, and 8 bases stayed unmatched. The CDR3 DNA reads as TGCAGCGCCAGGGACAGTGGGACCTACGAGCAGTACTTC. Protein product: CSARDSGTYEQYF.

This clonotype was picked up a small number of times. The chain joins TRBV4-1 to TRBJ1-1; D unresolved. Between the trimmed V and J ends, which lost 0 bases and 7 bases, there was a span of 6 bases. This CDR3 has 12 amino acids. Germline V gives CDR1 MGHRA, CDR2 YSYEKL. The CDR3 sequence: CASSQEIGEAFF. The CDR3 DNA is TGCGCCAGCAGCCAAGAAATTGGTGAAGCTTTCTTT.

V usage is TRBV11-2 and J usage is TRBJ1-1; tentative D call: TRBD1 (5 bases). Germline CDR1 and CDR2: SGHAT and FQNNGV. Trimming removed 5 bases at V and 10 bases at J, with 29 bases between. This CDR3 is 17 amino acids long. The CDR3, as DNA: TGTGCCAGCAGCATCAGTTCAGGGTCCCGTCGGTCTATAGGAGCTTTCTTT. This sequence encodes CASSISSGSRRSIGAFF.

This clonotype appeared a few times. The V gene is TRBV12-3 or TRBV12-4, the J gene TRBJ2-3; D not certain. Trimming took off 3 bases at V and 4 bases at J, with 17 bases between the two ends. This CDR3 has 16 amino acids. CDR3 nucleotide sequence: TGTGCCAGCAGTTTCCTGACTTACAACCGTCCAGATACGCAGTATTTT. The encoded protein is CASSFLTYNRPDTQYF.